The 4 T cell receptor beta chains below were found in one sample sequenced in a study of shared clonotypes between healthy human individuals (dated by TCRdb to 2020 to 2022). The library was generated by the immunoSEQ multiplex PCR assay. TCRdb retrieved this table from immuneACCESS and kept in-frame rearrangements only. Not all clones are present; in checked studies, unresolved V genes account for under half, and no reason is known for the remainder. The sample data list more than 2 million clones, and approximately 94% of these were observed just once. The top ten clones comprise roughly 0.13% of the sample. Sequenced: naive CD4+ T cells sorted from blood. This specimen's cell subset or site label, per the study, means: CD45RA+ positively selected. These receptors all stem from a young man in good health.

V usage is TRBV19 and J usage is TRBJ1-6; D uncertain. Trimming pared 3 bases from V and 13 bases from J, leaving 13 bases between. The CDR3 is 13 residues long. The germline gives CDR1 LNHDA, CDR2 SQIVND (reference sequence). CDR3 amino acids: CASSIDQSWPLHF. The CDR3 nucleotides are TGTGCCAGTAGTATTGACCAATCGTGGCCCCTCCACTTT.

V gene TRBV6-6 combines with J gene TRBJ2-4; 7 positions agree with TRBD2. The CDR3 is 13 amino acids. Germline values: CDR1 MNHNY, CDR2 SVGAGI (reference sequence). Germline trimming cut 2 bases from V and 8 bases from J; bases unmatched to any gene: 3. The CDR3 DNA is TGTGCCAGCAGTTACCGCGGGGGTGACATTCAGTACTTC. It codes for CASSYRGGDIQYF.

The rearrangement links TRBV7-2 to TRBJ2-3, with a possible D match to TRBD1 (5 bases). The CDR3 runs 14 residues. V was cut by 7 bases and J by 1 base, with 12 bases left in between. Germline-derived CDR1 and CDR2 are SGHTA and FQGNSA. The CDR3 region has the DNA TGTGCCAGCACCATGGACAAGGGCACAGATACGCAGTATTTT. The encoded protein is CASTMDKGTDTQYF.

The chain has TRBV5-4 and TRBJ2-5, with 11 bases fitting TRBD2. Per the germline V gene, CDR1 is SGHNT and CDR2 is YYREEE (reference sequence). V dropped 4 bases and J dropped 5; count of bases not matched to a gene: 13. This CDR3 is built from 17 residues. CDR3 sequence: CASSPAISGRAYETQYF. The CDR3 region has the DNA TGTGCCAGCAGCCCCGCGATTAGCGGGAGGGCTTATGAGACCCAGTACTTC.